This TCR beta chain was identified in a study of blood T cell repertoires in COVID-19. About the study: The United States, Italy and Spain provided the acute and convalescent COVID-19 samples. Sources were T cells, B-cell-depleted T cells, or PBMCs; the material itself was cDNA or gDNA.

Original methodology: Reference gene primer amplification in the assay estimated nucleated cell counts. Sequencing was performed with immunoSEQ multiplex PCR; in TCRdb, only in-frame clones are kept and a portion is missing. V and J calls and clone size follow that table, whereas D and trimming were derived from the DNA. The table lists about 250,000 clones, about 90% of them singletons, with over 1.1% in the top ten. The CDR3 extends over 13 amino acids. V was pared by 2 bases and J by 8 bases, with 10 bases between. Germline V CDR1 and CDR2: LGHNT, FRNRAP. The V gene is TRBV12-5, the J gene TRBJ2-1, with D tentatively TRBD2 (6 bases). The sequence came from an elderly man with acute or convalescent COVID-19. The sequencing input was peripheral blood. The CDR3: CASGLSWGDEQFF. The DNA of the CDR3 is TGTGCTAGTGGTTTGTCGTGGGGGGATGAGCAGTTCTTC.